The 11 T cell receptor beta chains reported below all come from one sample, sequenced in a study of blood T cell repertoires in COVID-19. Profiling relied on immunoSEQ multiplex PCR, and the TCRdb table lists in-frame clones only, not all of them. The sample consists of roughly 120,000 clones, roughly 72% of them appearing once. Sequenced material: peripheral blood. These receptors were obtained from a man at least 80 years old with COVID-19, enrolled during active disease.

V is TRBV29-1 and J is TRBJ1-2; TRBD1 might be the D (6 bases). The length of the CDR3 is 13 residues. CDR1 and CDR2 from the germline V gene are SQVTM and ANQGSEA. V shed 4 bases and J shed 0 bases, with 9 bases lying between them. This CDR3 reads CSVGGPSNYGYTF. CDR3 DNA sequence: TGCAGCGTTGGGGGGCCTTCTAACTATGGCTACACCTTC.

The V and J genes are TRBV1 and TRBJ2-7; TRBD2 is taken as the D call from the table, unchecked against the DNA. TRBV1 is flagged as a pseudogene. This CDR3 is built from 16 residues. The CDR3, as DNA: TGCACCAGCAGCCATTTGGCTAGCGGGAGGGAGTACGAGCAGTACTTC. It translates to CTSSHLASGREYEQYF.

The V and J genes are TRBV7-2 and TRBJ2-2, with TRBD2 as a possible D gene (5 bases). Germline V gene lookup returns CDR1 SGHTA and CDR2 FQGNSA. Trimming stripped 2 bases from V and 4 bases from J, with 11 bases between. The CDR3 sequence is 15 residues long. CDR3 DNA sequence: TGTGCCAGCAGCTTAAAAACGGGAAGCACCGGGGAGCTGTTTTTT. Translated: CASSLKTGSTGELFF.

The chain has TRBV24-1 and TRBJ2-5; possibly TRBD2 for D (6 bases). Deletions cut 0 bases from V and 2 bases from J, with 9 bases between. Per germline, CDR1 KGHDR and CDR2 SFDVKD. The CDR3 sequence is 15 residues long. Here the CDR3 DNA reads TGTGCCACCAGTGATTTGCCAGGAGGGCAAGAGACCCAGTACTTC. Amino acids: CATSDLPGGQETQYF.

The rearrangement uses TRBV7-9 and TRBJ1-5; 9 bases match TRBD1. This CDR3 is 15 amino acids long. V lost 1 base to trimming and J lost 5 bases; unmatched junction nucleotides: 3. Germline V gene lookup returns CDR1 SEHNR and CDR2 FQNEAQ (reference sequence). CDR3 in amino acids: CASSLGTGGHQPQHF. For the CDR3, the DNA is TGTGCCAGCAGCTTAGGAACAGGGGGCCATCAGCCCCAGCATTTT.

The chain uses TRBV2 and TRBJ1-1; tentative D call: TRBD1 (6 bases). Germline assignment: CDR1 SNHLY and CDR2 FYNNEI. CDR3 length equals 14 residues. Deletions cut 4 bases from V and 3 bases from J, with 12 bases between. CDR3 bases: TGTGCCAGCAGTGTTAGAGGGGGGGACACTGAAGCTTTCTTT. Translating it yields CASSVRGGDTEAFF. Supplemented by reference TRBV2 and TRBJ1-1, the full variable domain reads EPEVTQTPSHQVTQMGQEVILRCVPISNHLYFYWYRQILGQKVEFLVSFYNNEISEKSEIFDDQFSVERPDGSNFTLKIRSTKLEDSAMYFCASSVRGGDTEAFFGQGTRLTVV.

This chain connects TRBV27 to TRBJ2-2, with 7 bases identical to TRBD1. Looked up from germline, CDR1 is MNHEY and CDR2 is SMNVEV (reference sequence). The CDR3 length is 16 residues. Germline trimming cut 3 bases from V and 4 bases from J; bases unmatched to any gene: 8. CDR3 protein: CASSFVPRGPTGELFF. CDR3 coding DNA: TGTGCCAGCAGTTTCGTCCCTAGGGGGCCCACCGGGGAGCTGTTTTTT.

This clone has more than one count but fewer than ten. V gene TRBV28 combines with J gene TRBJ1-5; D gene uncertain. V was clipped by 1 base and J by 10 bases, with 8 bases between them. Germline loops: CDR1 MDHEN, CDR2 SYDVKM. This CDR3 is built from 12 residues. The CDR3, as DNA: TGTGCCAGCAGTTTATCCACGACACCCCAGCATTTT. This gives the protein CASSLSTTPQHF.

This clone was counted a single time. J is TRBJ1-1 and V is TRBV7-3, with D possibly TRBD1 on 6 matching bases. V shed 5 bases and J shed 1 base, with 8 bases lying between them. The CDR3 length is 13 residues. CDR1 and CDR2 from the germline V gene are SGHTA and FQGTGA. The CDR3 sequence is CASSRGQNTEAFF. The CDR3, as DNA: TGTGCCAGCAGCAGGGGACAGAACACTGAAGCTTTCTTT.

This chain joins TRBV19 and TRBJ2-1, with D tentatively TRBD1 (6 bases). In germline, CDR1 is LNHDA, CDR2 SQIVND (reference sequence). The CDR3 consists of 18 residues. With 0 bases removed from V and 7 bases from J, the gap between germline ends came to 22 bases. Here the CDR3 DNA reads TGTGCCAGTAGTATAGATCTCGAGACGACCCAGAGGGGGAATGAGCAGTTCTTC. The encoded protein is CASSIDLETTQRGNEQFF.

The gene calls are TRBV19 and TRBJ2-7; D perhaps matches TRBD2 (5 bases). Germline CDR1 reads LNHDA; CDR2 reads SQIVND (reference sequence). Between the trimmed V and J ends, which lost 5 bases and 0 bases, there was a span of 14 bases. CDR3 length: 15 residues. The CDR3 nucleotides read TGTGCCAGTAGTTGGCGGGCCTCGAGCTCCTACGAGCAGTACTTC. It translates to CASSWRASSSYEQYF.